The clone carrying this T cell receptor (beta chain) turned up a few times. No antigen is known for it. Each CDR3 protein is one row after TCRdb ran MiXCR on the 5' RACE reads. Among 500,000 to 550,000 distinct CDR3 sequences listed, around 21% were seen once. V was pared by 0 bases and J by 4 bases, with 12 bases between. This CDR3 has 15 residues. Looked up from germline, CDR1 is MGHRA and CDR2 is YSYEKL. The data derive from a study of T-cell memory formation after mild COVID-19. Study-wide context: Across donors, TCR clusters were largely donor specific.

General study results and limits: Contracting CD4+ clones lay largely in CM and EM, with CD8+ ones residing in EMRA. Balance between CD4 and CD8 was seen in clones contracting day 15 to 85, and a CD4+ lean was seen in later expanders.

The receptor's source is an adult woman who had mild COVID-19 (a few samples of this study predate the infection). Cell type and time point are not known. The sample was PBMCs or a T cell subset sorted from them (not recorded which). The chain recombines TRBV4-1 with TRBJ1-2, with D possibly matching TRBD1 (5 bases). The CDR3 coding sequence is TGCGCCAGCAGCCAAGATCCGGGGGTAGGCTATGGCTACACCTTC. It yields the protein CASSQDPGVGYGYTF.